The 23 T cell receptor beta chains below were found in one sample sequenced in a study of PD-L1 blockade in urothelial cancer (dated by TCRdb to the late 2010s). The library relied on the immunoSEQ multiplex PCR assay. This is the immuneACCESS table as TCRdb keeps it, with only in-frame sequences that have V and J called. A part of the clones is gone; compared with another copy, unresolved V genes explain less than half, and the rest is unexplained. The sample table shows just under 45,000 clones, and about 88% are seen once. 12% to 15% of the sample is taken by the ten largest. Sequenced material: PBMCs, taken around atezolizumab (anti-PD-L1) treatment. These receptors originate from a woman in her sixties with urothelial cancer.

In this sample, this clone turned up a few times. V usage is TRBV19 and J usage is TRBJ1-2, with D tentatively TRBD1 (5 bases). V lost 5 bases and J lost 14, with 15 bases in between. Germline assignment: CDR1 LNHDA and CDR2 SQIVND (reference sequence). The CDR3 consists of 11 residues. Written as DNA, the CDR3 is TGTGCCAGTAGTTATTCAAGGGGTACGACCTTC. Its protein is CASSYSRGTTF.

The CDR3: CASSLMPVGDGYTF. For the CDR3, the DNA is TGCGCCAGCAGCTTGATGCCCGTAGGGGATGGCTACACCTTC. The V gene is TRBV5-1, the J gene TRBJ1-2; D perhaps matches TRBD1 (5 bases). V lost 1 base to trimming and J lost 6 bases, with 13 bases between them. This CDR3 region has 14 residues. The germline gives CDR1 SGHRS, CDR2 YFSETQ. The whole variable domain, filled in from reference TRBV5-1 and TRBJ1-2, reads KAGVTQTPRYLIKTRGQQVTLSCSPISGHRSVSWYQQTPGQGLQFLFEYFSETQRNKGNFPGRFSGRQFSNSRSEMNVSTLELGDSALYLCASSLMPVGDGYTFGSGTRLTVV.

The genes are TRBV9 and TRBJ1-5; D not resolved. Germline V gene data show CDR1 as SGDLS and CDR2 as YYNGEE. CDR3 length: 13 residues. Trimming cost V 0 bases and J 8 bases, with 9 bases left between them. The CDR3 bases are TGTGCCAGCAGCGTAGCTGAGTCGGAGCCCCAGCATTTT. Translation gives CASSVAESEPQHF.

V and J are TRBV28 and TRBJ1-2; D is ambiguous. There are 12 residues in the CDR3. The germline V gene has CDR1 MDHEN and CDR2 SYDVKM. The germline V and J ends were trimmed by 1 base and 4 bases, with 4 bases remaining between them. CDR3 sequence (DNA): TGTGCCAGCAGTTTATCCGGCTATGGCTACACCTTC. This gives the protein CASSLSGYGYTF.

This clone occurred once. The chain is built from TRBV7-2 and TRBJ2-3, with 9 bases lining up with TRBD1. The germline V gene has CDR1 SGHTA and CDR2 FQGNSA. The CDR3 totals 16 residues. Losses at the gene ends were 1 base for V and 0 bases for J; bases not matched to a gene: 2. This CDR3 is CASSLVGTGSTDTQYF. In DNA form, the CDR3 reads TGTGCCAGCAGCTTAGTAGGGACAGGGAGCACAGATACGCAGTATTTT.

The chain couples TRBV18 to TRBJ2-1, with D hard to call. In germline, CDR1 is KGHSH, CDR2 LQKENI. CDR3 length: 14 residues. V dropped 3 bases and J dropped 6 bases, with 12 bases sitting between them. This CDR3 is CASSPSSPSNEQFF. CDR3 bases: TGTGCCAGCTCACCCTCTTCCCCCAGCAATGAGCAGTTCTTC.

The chain links TRBV9 to TRBJ2-7, with D possibly TRBD1 on 6 matching bases. The CDR3 sequence is 14 residues long. Germline V lookup: CDR1 SGDLS, CDR2 YYNGEE. With 2 bases removed from V and 3 bases from J, the gap between germline ends came to 12 bases. The CDR3 coding sequence is TGTGCCAGCAGCGTTCTTCTGGACAGCTACGAGCAGTACTTC. Protein sequence: CASSVLLDSYEQYF.

In this sample, this clone turned up a few times. CDR3 region: CASSLLGLAGGRSYEQYF. The CDR3 nucleotides read TGTGCCAGCAGTTTATTGGGCCTAGCGGGGGGAAGGTCCTACGAGCAGTACTTC. The chain is built from TRBV27 and TRBJ2-7, with 11 bases matching TRBD2. The CDR3 runs to 18 residues. The germline V gene encodes CDR1 MNHEY and CDR2 SMNVEV (reference sequence). V shed 1 base, J shed 1 base, and the junction held 9 bases outside the gene matches.

The chain has TRBV29-1 and TRBJ2-2; 7 nucleotides match TRBD2. The V segment lost 7 bases and the J segment 5 bases; nucleotides outside the gene matches: 4. Looked up from germline, CDR1 is SQVTM and CDR2 is ANQGSEA. The CDR3 is 12 amino acids. The CDR3 spells CSGGGETGELFF. Written as DNA, the CDR3 is TGCAGCGGGGGAGGGGAGACCGGGGAGCTGTTTTTT.

The chain uses TRBV9 and TRBJ2-3; TRBD2 aligns across 10 bases. Trimming removed 4 bases from V and 4 bases from J; junction bases left unmatched: 6. The CDR3 has 15 amino acids. Germline CDR1 is SGDLS and CDR2 is YYNGEE. The CDR3 DNA reads as TGTGCCAGCAGCCCGAGGGGACTAGCGCCAGATACGCAGTATTTT. Protein: CASSPRGLAPDTQYF.

The rearrangement uses TRBV6-5 and TRBJ2-2, with D perhaps TRBD2 (6 bases). This CDR3 region has 15 residues. V gave up 6 bases and J gave up 2 bases, with 13 bases separating them. Germline lookup yields CDR1 MNHEY and CDR2 SVGAGI. The DNA for the CDR3 is TGTGCCAGCAGAACCCGGGACTTAAACACCGGGGAGCTGTTTTTT. It codes for CASRTRDLNTGELFF.

This chain links TRBV6-1 with TRBJ2-2; D unresolved. Per the germline V gene, CDR1 is MNHNS and CDR2 is SASEGT. The V gene lost 1 base and the J gene lost 5 bases, with 11 bases spanning the gap. CDR3 length: 15 residues. The DNA of the CDR3 is TGTGCCAGCAGTGAAGGCTTCTGGGCTACCGGGGAGCTGTTTTTT. Translated: CASSEGFWATGELFF.

The rearrangement links TRBV5-1 to TRBJ2-1; 8 bases are a match to TRBD2. The CDR3 consists of 21 residues. Germline-derived CDR1 and CDR2 are SGHRS and YFSETQ. Trimming removed 4 bases from V and 0 bases from J; junction bases left unmatched: 21. In DNA form, the CDR3 reads TGCGCCAGCAGCCCGAATGAACAGGGTATCGGGAGGGCTAACTCCTACAATGAGCAGTTCTTC. The encoded protein is CASSPNEQGIGRANSYNEQFF.

This clone was recorded a few times. The chain joins TRBV27 to TRBJ2-7; a possible D gene is TRBD1 (6 bases). This CDR3 is built from 14 residues. Trimming removed 3 bases from V and 3 bases from J, with 12 bases in between. The V gene's germline CDR1 is MNHEY and CDR2 SMNVEV (reference sequence). This chain's CDR3 is CASSFKDSNYEQYF. In DNA, the CDR3 is TGTGCCAGCAGTTTTAAGGACAGTAACTACGAGCAGTACTTC.

This chain joins TRBV2 and TRBJ2-7; TRBD2 agrees at 8 bases. This CDR3 region has 14 residues. Germline CDR1 reads SNHLY; CDR2 reads FYNNEI. With V trimmed by 3 bases and J by 4 bases, 5 bases remained unmatched. The CDR3 DNA reads as TGTGCCAGCAGTGAGGGACTAGAAAGGTACGAGCAGTACTTC. Translation gives CASSEGLERYEQYF.

This clone was counted once. This chain uses TRBV7-9 with TRBJ2-7; 9 positions match TRBD2. The CDR3 consists of 15 residues. Per the germline V gene, CDR1 is SEHNR and CDR2 is FQNEAQ (reference sequence). The V segment lost 2 bases and the J segment 0 bases; nucleotides outside the gene matches: 2. The CDR3 sequence: CASSLSSGISYEQYF. The CDR3 DNA follows: TGTGCCAGCAGCTTATCTAGCGGGATCTCCTACGAGCAGTACTTC.

The V and J genes are TRBV5-1 and TRBJ2-7, with TRBD2 identical over 10 bases. The CDR3 is 15 residues long. V shed 0 bases and J 3 bases; nucleotides not matched to a gene: 3. Germline values: CDR1 SGHRS, CDR2 YFSETQ. CDR3 nucleotides: TGCGCCAGCAGCTTGGGAACTAGCGGGGTCTACGAGCAGTACTTC. Translated: CASSLGTSGVYEQYF.

This clone was found a few times. This chain joins TRBV7-9 and TRBJ2-1; 7 bases align to TRBD2. The CDR3 covers 14 residues. Trimming at V came to 4 bases and at J to 7 bases, leaving 7 bases not matched to a gene. Germline CDR1 is SEHNR and CDR2 is FQNEAQ (reference sequence). CDR3 loop: CASSSSGDGNEQFF. The CDR3 DNA follows: TGTGCCAGCAGCTCTAGCGGTGACGGGAATGAGCAGTTCTTC.

This clone was recorded at least ten times. This sequence joins TRBV4-3 and TRBJ2-6, with D unresolved. Looked up from germline, CDR1 is LGHNA and CDR2 is YSLEER. The CDR3 has 17 residues. Trimming took off 4 bases at V and 0 bases at J, with 13 bases between the two ends. CDR3 amino acids: CASSLAPASSGANVLTF. For the CDR3, the DNA is TGCGCCAGCAGCCTAGCCCCCGCCAGCTCTGGGGCCAACGTCCTGACTTTC.

This clone has just a few counts. The chain couples TRBV6-6 to TRBJ1-2; 10 nucleotides line up with TRBD1. J gave up 2 bases and V 6 bases, and 3 bases lay outside the gene matches. The V gene's germline CDR1 is MNHNY and CDR2 SVGAGI (reference sequence). The CDR3 is made up of 14 amino acids. CDR3 sequence reads: CASRQGQGNYGYTF. CDR3 coding DNA: TGTGCCAGCAGGCAGGGACAGGGGAACTATGGCTACACCTTC.

This sequence joins TRBV7-2 and TRBJ1-1; D may be TRBD1 (6 bases). The germline gives CDR1 SGHTA, CDR2 FQGNSA. This CDR3 spans 17 amino acids. V gave up 1 base and J gave up 5 bases, with 20 bases separating them. The CDR3 reads CASSLEEAYRVGTEAFF. Written as DNA, the CDR3 is TGTGCCAGCAGCTTAGAGGAAGCGTACAGGGTGGGAACTGAAGCTTTCTTT. Full variable domain (outside the CDR3, taken from reference TRBV7-2 and TRBJ1-1): GAGVSQSPSNKVTEKGKDVELRCDPISGHTALYWYRQSLGQGLEFLIYFQGNSAPDKSGLPSDRFSAERTGGSVSTLTIQRTQQEDSAVYLCASSLEEAYRVGTEAFFGQGTRLTVV.

The chain employs TRBV25-1 and TRBJ1-4; maybe TRBD1 (5 bases). The CDR3 extends over 13 amino acids. Trimming stripped 3 bases from V and 13 bases from J, with 15 bases between. The V gene's germline CDR1 is MGHDK and CDR2 SYGVNS. For the CDR3, the DNA is TGTGCCAGCAGTGATATTGCCGGCGGGGCACTGTTTTTT. Its translation is CASSDIAGGALFF.

The chain employs TRBV7-8 and TRBJ1-5, with 9 bases fitting TRBD1. V trimming: 1 base; J trimming: 6 bases; junction bases outside the gene matches: 10. Germline V lookup: CDR1 SGHVS, CDR2 FQNEAQ. The CDR3 extends over 17 amino acids. For the CDR3, the DNA is TGTGCCAGCAGCTTAGAGGGACAGGGTCTAGGAGGTCAGCCCCAGCATTTT. Protein: CASSLEGQGLGGQPQHF.